This TCR beta chain was recorded in a study of cytomegalovirus exposure and HLA in healthy donors (dated by TCRdb to 2015 to 2018). Concerning the study at large: An earlier analysis of some 550 of the donors reported about 250 Gb of sequence data and about 100 million unique TCR beta sequences from 190 million or so T cells. An early release covering just under 650 HLA-typed donors comprised approximately 290 gigabases of sequencing data and tens of millions of unique TCR sequences. Among the 398 genotyped donors, about 85% belonged to the genetic ancestry cluster associated with self-reported Caucasian donors. The study was designed to test whether signatures of past pathogen exposure could be identified by cataloging public T cell receptors. The T cell repertoires of 666 subjects were profiled by immunosequencing and related to cytomegalovirus serostatus. In addition to the first cohort of 666 subjects, a separate validation cohort of 120 different subjects was used. High-throughput TCR immunosequencing, statistical association of individual TCRs with disease status, and machine learning were combined to predict cytomegalovirus infection status. To study patterns of TCR occurrence, a later analysis re-analyzed previously published TCR beta repertoires from 500 to 850 donors and added high-resolution HLA genotyping. Rather than drawing on any new phenotypic data, the later analysis identified candidate immune exposures from TCR beta sequences and the way those sequences occurred across donors. To decide whether each TCR beta V gene segment behaved as functional or pseudogenic, an earlier analysis of 587 of the donors relied on high-throughput TCR beta sequencing. Alongside the repertoire data, information on donor age, sex, ethnicity and CMV serostatus was compiled. A later genetic analysis used genome-wide SNP genotypes for about 60% of the roughly 670 donors, treating that subset as a discovery cohort. Every repertoire in the discovery cohort had been generated on one and the same sequencing platform. HLA typing included class I and class II loci at four-digit resolution. Typing coverage differed by locus: A, B, C, DRB1 and DQB1 were typed in roughly 620-630 donors, DQA1 in about 500, DPA1 in around 610, and DPB1 in 450 to 480. A few DR-DQ haplotypes were handled as single units for association and clustering because linkage in the cohort was strong. Across some 400 genotyped donors of the cohort, an average of about 240,000 unique TCR beta nucleotide sequences per donor were sequenced, and roughly 17% of those sequences were non-productive.

In total, approximately 700 healthy bone marrow donors made up the cohort. Cohort members were all nominally healthy when sampled, although unrecorded immune exposures were likely present. The donor tested CMV seropositive, placing the donor among the 250 to 300 seropositive members of the cohort. Every donor gave a peripheral blood sample, and the peripheral blood mononuclear cells from that sample were used for TCR beta sequencing. The Qiagen DNeasy Blood Extraction Kit was used to extract genomic DNA from the blood cell samples. The library was obtained by the immunoSEQ multiplex PCR assay. A mixture of 60 forward primers for TCR Vbeta segments and 13 reverse primers for TCR Jbeta segments was used in the multiplex PCR. The CDR3 region of rearranged TCR beta genes was amplified from genomic DNA with a multiplex PCR assay. The amplified TCR beta libraries were sequenced on the Illumina HiSeq System as 87-base-pair reads. The authors' pipeline ran thus. A later analysis tallied some 79 million unique TCR beta chains across the 700 or so repertoires, and some 10 million of those chains were shared by two or more donors. A nearest-neighbor algorithm error-corrected the raw reads and collapsed the reads into unique sequences, merging closely related sequences to remove PCR and sequencing errors. To assign V, D and J gene segments, CDR3 sequences were aligned to IMGT reference sequences. For a sequence to be retained, a match of at least six nucleotides was required to both a V gene segment and a J gene segment. A rearrangement was called productive if the CDR3 had no stop codons and remained in frame with V and J, and every other rearrangement was called non-productive. Following IMGT convention, CDR3 was defined as the stretch from the second conserved V-encoded cysteine up to the conserved J-encoded phenylalanine. The earlier analysis of about 610 of the donors excluded sequences that lacked an unambiguous match to a single V gene segment. An earlier analysis of over 450 of the donors classified V segments as functional when productive rearrangements were above 56.7% and as segregating when the standard deviation between donors was above 5%. To diagnose cytomegalovirus status from the catalog of TCR beta chain sequences, a statistical classification framework was built. In a later analysis, TCR nucleotide sequences were compared against IMGT/GENE-DB human TR gene sequences so that V and J genes could be assigned. Using the TCRdist pipeline, a later analysis assigned CDR3 sequences along with most-parsimonious VDJ recombination scenarios. A later analysis defined each TCR beta chain by its CDR3 amino acid sequence plus V-gene family, and excluded reads lacking a unique V-gene family. To address suspected cross-contamination and a sequencing artifact, a later analysis removed 550 to 750 highly shared, low-generation-probability nucleotide sequences. A later analysis calculated a clonal expansion index for each public chain from normalized within-repertoire ranks of inferred template counts. In a later analysis, generation probabilities were computed with a VDJ recombination model fitted to out-of-frame rearrangements, and the resulting probabilities were checked against IGoR. A later analysis scored TCR-TCR, TCR-HLA and TCR-CMV co-occurrence with hypergeometric tests, applying a repertoire-size bias correction to TCR pairs. A later analysis estimated false discovery rates by permuting HLA or CMV assignments 20 times. In a later analysis, co-occurring TCRs were grouped using DBSCAN, with TCRdist sequence similarity added in when clustering inside HLA-allele-positive subsets. For co-occurrence clustering, repertoires with fewer than 30,000 or more than 120,000 public chains were excluded, along with four or five repertoires with anomalous nucleotide sharing. TCRdb stores this immuneACCESS table with in-frame sequences only. Part of the clones is absent; in the studies checked, under half of the shortfall reflects unresolved V genes, and no reason is known for the rest. D and trimming were read from the DNA, whereas the V and J calls and clone size are those reported in that table. The sample table lists around 200,000 clones, about 79% of them with a count of one. Around 1.2% of the sample comes from the top ten.

Trimming removed 0 bases from V and 7 bases from J, leaving 22 bases between the germline ends. CDR1 is given as SGHNT and CDR2 as YYREEE, both from the germline V gene (reference sequence). Including the terminal cysteine and phenylalanine, the CDR3 comprises 17 residues. Only CDR3 DNA is held: 51 bases, read in frame from base 1. Results and caveats for the whole study, not just this receptor: A few of the identified cytomegalovirus-associated TCR beta chains were confirmed in vitro to be specific for cytomegalovirus antigens. At a false discovery rate of 0.05, a later analysis linked under 20,000 TCR beta sequences to specific HLA alleles. A total of 150 or so TCR beta chains were listed by the study as associated with cytomegalovirus. Several of the top co-occurrence clusters appeared to be linked to parvovirus B19, influenza, CMV and Epstein-Barr virus, according to a later analysis. A later analysis found that most CMV-associated TCR beta chains appeared HLA-restricted, with HLA associations seemingly driven largely by CMV exposure. Correlated functional status among segregating V segments might be attributable to linkage disequilibrium, but an unknown experimental factor could not be ruled out. While some public TCRs were present in many individuals, most TCR sequences turned up only very rarely across donors. Some IMGT-functional V segments, including TRBV6-2 and TRBV6-3, could not be distinguished by the 87-base-pair reads and were therefore excluded. The presence/absence analyses assumed that sequencing depth was roughly uniform across donors, and that assumption may not be true. In both the original and validation cohorts, the classifier was reported to diagnose cytomegalovirus status with high specificity and sensitivity. Strong co-occurrence of HLA alleles, especially DR and DQ, made assigning TCR associations to individual alleles difficult. Because counts were too low, roughly 16 rarely observed V segments, including chromosome 9 orphons, were left out of the earlier analysis of 500 to 750 of the donors. This cohort had only TCR beta chains sequenced, and the lack of alpha or paired-chain data limited which features could be detected. An earlier analysis of approximately 530 of the donors showed that most TCR beta V segments appeared in productive rearrangements either about 90% or about 30% of the time, which broadly matched IMGT annotations. A further reported finding was that TCR beta sequences accurately predicted the HLA-A and HLA-B alleles for most subjects in the first cohort. CMV serostatus was the only immune exposure information available for the cohort. A later analysis found that HLA-associated TCR beta chains were more clonally expanded and had lower generation probabilities than equally common non-associated chains. The authors suggested that the approach could potentially be extended to other disease states and immunological phenotypes. According to a later analysis, TCR association rates differed among HLA loci, with DRB1 alleles showing the most associated TCRs and HLA-C alleles showing the fewest. In a later genetic analysis, a missense DCLRE1C variant was associated with V-gene and J-gene trimming of TCR beta chains, and the association was replicated in an independent cohort. A group of highly shared sequence variants was considered likely to be a technical artifact of the sequencing pipeline. Because HLA typing was unavailable for some donors at each locus, only the typed subset was used in association tests. A later genetic analysis reported fewer N-insertions in productive TCRs among donors in an Asian-associated ancestry cluster than the roughly 690-donor mean.

Worth noting for this clone: Its specific antigen is unknown. No base qualities exist here, and no much larger clone lies one base off it.

The V and J segments used are TRBV5-4 and TRBJ2-5; perhaps TRBD2 is the D gene, with 6 bases matching. Sequencing used PBMCs. The TCR was taken from a girl aged 2-10 years in good health and CMV-seropositive. The bases read TGTGCCAGCAGCTTGGTAATGCAGGTAGCGGCACCGGGGACCCAGTACTTC. Translated, it reads CASSLVMQVAAPGTQYF.